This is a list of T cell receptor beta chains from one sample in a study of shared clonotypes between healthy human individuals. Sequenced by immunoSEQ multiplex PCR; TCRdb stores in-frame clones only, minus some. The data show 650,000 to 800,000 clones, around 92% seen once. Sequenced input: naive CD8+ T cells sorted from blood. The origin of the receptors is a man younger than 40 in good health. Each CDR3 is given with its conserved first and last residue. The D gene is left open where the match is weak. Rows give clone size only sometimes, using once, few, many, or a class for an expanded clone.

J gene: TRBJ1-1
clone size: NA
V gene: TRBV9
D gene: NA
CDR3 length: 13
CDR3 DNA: TGTGCCAGCAGCGTTGGTGAGAACACTGAAGCTTTCTTT
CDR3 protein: CASSVGENTEAFF

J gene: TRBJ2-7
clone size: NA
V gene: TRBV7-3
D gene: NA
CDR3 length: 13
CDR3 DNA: TGTGCCAGCAGCTTATTTCCAGGGTACGAGCAGTACTTC
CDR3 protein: CASSLFPGYEQYF

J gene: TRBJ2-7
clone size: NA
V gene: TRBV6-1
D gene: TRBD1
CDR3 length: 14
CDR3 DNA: TGTGCCAGCAGGGGGACAGGGGTAGGGTACGAGCAGTACTTC
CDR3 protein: CASRGTGVGYEQYF

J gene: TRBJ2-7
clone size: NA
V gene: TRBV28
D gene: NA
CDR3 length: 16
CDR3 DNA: TGTGCCAGCAGCCCCCAGGGTACTCATAGGGCCTACGAGCAGTACTTC
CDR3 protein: CASSPQGTHRAYEQYF

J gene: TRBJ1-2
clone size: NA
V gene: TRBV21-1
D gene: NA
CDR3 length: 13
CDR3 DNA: TGTGCCAGCAGCCACCTCGGCAGGACGATTTACACCTTC
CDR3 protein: CASSHLGRTIYTF

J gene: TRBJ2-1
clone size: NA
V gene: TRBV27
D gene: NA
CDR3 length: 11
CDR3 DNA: TGTGCCAGCAGTCAAGGACTAGAGCAGTTCTTC
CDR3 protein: CASSQGLEQFF

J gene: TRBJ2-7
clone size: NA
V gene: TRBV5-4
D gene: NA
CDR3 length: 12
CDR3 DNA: TGTGCCAGCAGCGATATAGCGTCCGAGCAGTACTTC
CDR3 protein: CASSDIASEQYF

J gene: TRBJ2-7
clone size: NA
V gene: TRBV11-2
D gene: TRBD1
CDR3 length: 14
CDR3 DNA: TGTGCCAGCAGCGCCGGGACAGGGGACTACGAGCAGTACTTC
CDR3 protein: CASSAGTGDYEQYF

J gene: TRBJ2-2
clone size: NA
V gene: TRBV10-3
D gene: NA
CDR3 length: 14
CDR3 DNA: TGTGCCGCTCAGGACGGCGAGAACACCGGGGAGCTGTTTTTT
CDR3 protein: CAAQDGENTGELFF

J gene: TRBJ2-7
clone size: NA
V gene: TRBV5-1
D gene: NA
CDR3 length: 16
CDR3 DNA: TGCGCCAGCAGCCCGGAAGGAAGCAGAGCGGTAGACGAGCAGTACTTC
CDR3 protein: CASSPEGSRAVDEQYF

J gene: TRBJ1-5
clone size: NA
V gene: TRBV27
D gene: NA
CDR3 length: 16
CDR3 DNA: TGTGCCAGCAGTTTATTCGCAGGGGTTGAGGATCAGCCCCAGCATTTT
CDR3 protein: CASSLFAGVEDQPQHF

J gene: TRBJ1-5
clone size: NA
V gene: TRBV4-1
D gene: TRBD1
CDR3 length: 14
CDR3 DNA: TGCGCCAGCAGCTCCCGACAGGGAGACCAGCCCCAGCATTTT
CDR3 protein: CASSSRQGDQPQHF

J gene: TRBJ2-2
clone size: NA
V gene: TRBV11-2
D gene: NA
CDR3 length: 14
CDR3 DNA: TGTGCCACCTACCGAGGCTACAACACCGGGGAGCTGTTTTTT
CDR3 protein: CATYRGYNTGELFF

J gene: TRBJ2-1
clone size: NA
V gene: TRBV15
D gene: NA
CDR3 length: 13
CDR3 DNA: TGTGCCACCAGCAGAGCTCGCAACAATGAGCAGTTCTTC
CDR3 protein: CATSRARNNEQFF

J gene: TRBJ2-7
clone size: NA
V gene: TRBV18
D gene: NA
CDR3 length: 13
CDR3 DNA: TGTGCCAGCTCACCTAACAGCCATTACGAGCAGTACTTC
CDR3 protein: CASSPNSHYEQYF

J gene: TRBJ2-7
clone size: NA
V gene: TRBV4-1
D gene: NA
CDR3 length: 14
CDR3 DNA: TGCGCCAGCAGCCAACTTGGGGGGAGCTACGAGCAGTACTTC
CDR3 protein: CASSQLGGSYEQYF

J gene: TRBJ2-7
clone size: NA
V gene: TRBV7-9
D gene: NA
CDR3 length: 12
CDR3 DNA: TGTGCCAGCAGCTTGGCGGCCCCCGAGCAGTACTTC
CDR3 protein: CASSLAAPEQYF

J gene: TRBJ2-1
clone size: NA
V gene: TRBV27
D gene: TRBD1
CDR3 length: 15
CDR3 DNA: TGTGCCAGCAGTTCCCGGGACAGGGGGCTCAATGAGCAGTTCTTC
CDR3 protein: CASSSRDRGLNEQFF

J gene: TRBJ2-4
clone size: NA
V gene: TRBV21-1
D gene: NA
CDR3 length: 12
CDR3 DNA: TGTGCCAGCAGCAAATCAGGGGCCATTCAGTACTTC
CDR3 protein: CASSKSGAIQYF

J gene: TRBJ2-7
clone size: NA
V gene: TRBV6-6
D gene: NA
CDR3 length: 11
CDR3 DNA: TGTGCCAGCAGCCGTAACTACGAGCAGTACTTC
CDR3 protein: CASSRNYEQYF

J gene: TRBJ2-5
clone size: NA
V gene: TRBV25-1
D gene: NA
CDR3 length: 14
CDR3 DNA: TGTGCCAGCAGTGAATGGACTACACAAGAGACCCAGTACTTC
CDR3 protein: CASSEWTTQETQYF

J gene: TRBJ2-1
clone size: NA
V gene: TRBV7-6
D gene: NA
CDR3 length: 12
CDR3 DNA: TGTGCCAGCAGCCCCATTGCCTTTGAGCAGTTCTTC
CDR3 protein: CASSPIAFEQFF

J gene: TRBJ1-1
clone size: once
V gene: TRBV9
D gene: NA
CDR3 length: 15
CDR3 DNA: TGTGCCAGCAGCGAACAGGTTGGGGTTGCGGAGGAAGCTTTCTTT
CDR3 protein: CASSEQVGVAEEAFF

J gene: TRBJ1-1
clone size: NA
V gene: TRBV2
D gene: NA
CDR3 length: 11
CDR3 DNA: TGTGCCAGCGGAGCGAACACTGAAGCTTTCTTT
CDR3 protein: CASGANTEAFF

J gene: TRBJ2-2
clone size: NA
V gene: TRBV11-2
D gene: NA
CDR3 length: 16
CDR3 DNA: TGTGCCAGCAGCAGAACCGGGACGGGCAACACCGGGGAGCTGTTTTTT
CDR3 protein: CASSRTGTGNTGELFF

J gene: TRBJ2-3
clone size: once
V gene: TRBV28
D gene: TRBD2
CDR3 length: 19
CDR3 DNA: TGTGCCAGCAGTTTCCGAACCTTGACTAGCGATCAAGGGGAAGATACGCAGTATTTT
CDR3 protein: CASSFRTLTSDQGEDTQYF

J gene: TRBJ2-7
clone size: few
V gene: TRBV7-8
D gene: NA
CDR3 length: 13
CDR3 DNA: TGTGCCAGCAGCCCCAACCCCGGGGGCGAGCAGTACTTC
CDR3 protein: CASSPNPGGEQYF

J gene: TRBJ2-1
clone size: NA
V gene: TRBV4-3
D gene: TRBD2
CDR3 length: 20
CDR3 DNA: TGCGCCAGCAGCCCAGCTGGGACTAGCGGGCCCCAAAACTCCTACAATGAGCAGTTCTTC
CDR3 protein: CASSPAGTSGPQNSYNEQFF

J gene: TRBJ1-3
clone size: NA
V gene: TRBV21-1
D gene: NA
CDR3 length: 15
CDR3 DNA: TGTGCCAGCAGCACCAGTTCCGACTCTGGAAACACCATATATTTT
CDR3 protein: CASSTSSDSGNTIYF

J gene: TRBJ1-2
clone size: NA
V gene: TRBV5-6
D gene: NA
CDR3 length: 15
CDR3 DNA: TGTGCCAGCAGAAACAGGGTCCTACCTAACTATGGCTACACCTTC
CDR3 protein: CASRNRVLPNYGYTF

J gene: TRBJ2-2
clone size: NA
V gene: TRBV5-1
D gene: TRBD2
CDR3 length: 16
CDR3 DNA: TGCGCCAGCAGCTCGCCCGGGGGGGCGGTCACCGGGGAGCTGTTTTTT
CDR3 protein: CASSSPGGAVTGELFF

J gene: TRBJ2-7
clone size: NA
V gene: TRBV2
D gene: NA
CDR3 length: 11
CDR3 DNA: TGTGCCAGCAATCGGGGGTACGAGCAGTACTTC
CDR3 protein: CASNRGYEQYF

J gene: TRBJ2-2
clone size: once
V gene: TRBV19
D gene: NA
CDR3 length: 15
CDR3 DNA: TGTGCCAGTAGTATCTTTGTGGGGAACACCGGGGAGCTGTTTTTT
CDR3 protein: CASSIFVGNTGELFF

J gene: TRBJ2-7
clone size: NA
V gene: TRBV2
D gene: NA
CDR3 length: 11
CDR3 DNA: TGTGCCAGCAGTGTTCAGTACGAGCAGTACTTC
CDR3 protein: CASSVQYEQYF

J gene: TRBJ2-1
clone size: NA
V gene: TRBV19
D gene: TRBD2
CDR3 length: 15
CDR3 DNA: TGTGCCAGTAGTATTGCTAGCGGTTCCTACAATGAGCAGTTCTTC
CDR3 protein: CASSIASGSYNEQFF

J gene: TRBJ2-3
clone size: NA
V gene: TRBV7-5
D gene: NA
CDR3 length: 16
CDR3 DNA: TGTGTCAGAAGCTTAGAGGGCTTGGCGGGACCGGGGGCGCAGTATTTT
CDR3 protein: CVRSLEGLAGPGAQYF

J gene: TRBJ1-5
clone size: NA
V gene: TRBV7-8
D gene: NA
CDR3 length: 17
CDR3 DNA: TGTGCCAGCAGCTTAGCGTCCGGACGGGGTAGCAATCAGCCCCAGCATTTT
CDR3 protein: CASSLASGRGSNQPQHF

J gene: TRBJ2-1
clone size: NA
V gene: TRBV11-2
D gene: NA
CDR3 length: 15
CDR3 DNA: TGTGCCAGCAGCGACTGGGCTTATGAGGGGCATGAGCAGTTCTTC
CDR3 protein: CASSDWAYEGHEQFF